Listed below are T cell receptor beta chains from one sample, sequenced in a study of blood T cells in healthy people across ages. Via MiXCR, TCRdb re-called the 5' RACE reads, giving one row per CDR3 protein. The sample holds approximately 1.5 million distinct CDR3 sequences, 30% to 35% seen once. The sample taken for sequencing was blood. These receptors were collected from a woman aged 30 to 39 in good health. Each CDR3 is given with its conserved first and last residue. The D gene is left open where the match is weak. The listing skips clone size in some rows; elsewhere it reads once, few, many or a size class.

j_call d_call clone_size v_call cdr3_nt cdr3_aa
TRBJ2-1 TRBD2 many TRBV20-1 TGCAGTGCTAGAGATGTGACTAGCGGGAGGTCCTACAATGAGCAGTTCTTC CSARDVTSGRSYNEQFF
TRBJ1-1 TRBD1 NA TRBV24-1 TGTGCCACCAGTGATCCCGGGACAGGGAACGGTGAAGCTTTCTTT CATSDPGTGNGEAFF
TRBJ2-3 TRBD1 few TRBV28 TGTGCCAGCAGTTCCCACAGGGGAACAGATACGCAGTATTTT CASSSHRGTDTQYF
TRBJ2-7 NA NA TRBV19 TGTGCCAGTAGTATTCGGGGCGTTAGCTACGAGCAGTACTTC CASSIRGVSYEQYF
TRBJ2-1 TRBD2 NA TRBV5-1 TGCGCCAGCAGCTTGGCCCTAGCGGGAGACCAGTTCTTC CASSLALAGDQFF
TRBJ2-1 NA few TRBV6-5 TGTGCCAGCAGTTACTCCTGGGGAGCAGCGGATGAGCAGTTCTTC CASSYSWGAADEQFF
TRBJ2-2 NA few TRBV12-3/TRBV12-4 TGTGCCAGCAGGCCTCTTCTAGCTACCGGGGAGCTGTTTTTT CASRPLLATGELFF
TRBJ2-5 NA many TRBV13 TGTGCCAGCAGCTCGTCGTGGGAGACCCAGTACTTC CASSSSWETQYF
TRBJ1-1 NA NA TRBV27 TGTGCCAGCATCTCATGGGGGGAAAAGAACACTGAAGCTTTCTTT CASISWGEKNTEAFF
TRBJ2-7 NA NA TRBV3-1 TGTGCCAGCAGCCAAGTTGGGCCAGGTGGCGGCAGAACCTACGAGCAGTACTTC CASSQVGPGGGRTYEQYF
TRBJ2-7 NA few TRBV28 TGTGCCAGCACCGTCGCGGGACGTAACTACGAGCAGTACTTC CASTVAGRNYEQYF
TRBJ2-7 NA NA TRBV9 TGTGCCAGCAGCGCGGCGGAGGGGTTCTACGAGCAGTACTTC CASSAAEGFYEQYF
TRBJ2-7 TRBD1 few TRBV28 TGTGCCAGCCGCCCGGTTGGCGGCGCAGGGGGCGAGCAGTACTTC CASRPVGGAGGEQYF
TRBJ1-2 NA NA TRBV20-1 TGCGGTGCTAGAGTCTATGGCTACACCTTC CGARVYGYTF
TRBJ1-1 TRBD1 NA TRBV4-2 TGTGCCAGCAGCCAAGAAAGGGCAGGGGGCGCGGTGAACACTGAAGCTTTCTTT CASSQERAGGAVNTEAFF
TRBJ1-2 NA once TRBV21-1 TGTGCCAGCAGCACGAGGCCGTACAGGGGGCCGTGTGGCTACACCTTC CASSTRPYRGPCGYTF